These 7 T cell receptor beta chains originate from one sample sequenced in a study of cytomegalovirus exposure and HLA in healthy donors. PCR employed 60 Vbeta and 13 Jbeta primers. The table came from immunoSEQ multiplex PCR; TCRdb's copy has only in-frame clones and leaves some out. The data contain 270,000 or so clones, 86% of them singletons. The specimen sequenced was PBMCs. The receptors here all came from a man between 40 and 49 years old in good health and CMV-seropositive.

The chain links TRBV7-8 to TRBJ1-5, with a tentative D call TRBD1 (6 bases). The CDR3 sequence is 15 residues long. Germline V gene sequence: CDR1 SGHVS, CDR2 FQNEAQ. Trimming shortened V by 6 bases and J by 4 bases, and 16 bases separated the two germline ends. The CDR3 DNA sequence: TGTGCCAGCAGACAGGCCCCACAGGGTAATCAGCCCCAGCATTTT. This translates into CASRQAPQGNQPQHF.

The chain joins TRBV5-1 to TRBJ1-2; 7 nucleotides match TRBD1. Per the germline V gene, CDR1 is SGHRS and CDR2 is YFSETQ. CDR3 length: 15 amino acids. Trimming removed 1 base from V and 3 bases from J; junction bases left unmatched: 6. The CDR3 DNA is TGCGCCAGCAGCTTGCAGGGGGACAGCTACTATGGCTACACCTTC. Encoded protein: CASSLQGDSYYGYTF.

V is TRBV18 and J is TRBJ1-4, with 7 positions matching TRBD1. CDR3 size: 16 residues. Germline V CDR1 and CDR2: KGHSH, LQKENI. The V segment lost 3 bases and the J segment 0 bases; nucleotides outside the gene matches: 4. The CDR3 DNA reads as TGTGCCAGCTCACCCGGGACAGCTGCAACTAATGAAAAACTGTTTTTT. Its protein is CASSPGTAATNEKLFF.

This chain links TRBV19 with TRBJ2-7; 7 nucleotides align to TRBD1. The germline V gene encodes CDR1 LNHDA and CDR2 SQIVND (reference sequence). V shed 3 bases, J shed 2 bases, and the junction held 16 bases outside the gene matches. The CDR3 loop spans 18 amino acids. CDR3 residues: CASSIGGPGQSLTYEQYF. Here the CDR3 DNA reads TGTGCCAGTAGTATTGGTGGGCCGGGACAGAGTTTAACCTACGAGCAGTACTTC.

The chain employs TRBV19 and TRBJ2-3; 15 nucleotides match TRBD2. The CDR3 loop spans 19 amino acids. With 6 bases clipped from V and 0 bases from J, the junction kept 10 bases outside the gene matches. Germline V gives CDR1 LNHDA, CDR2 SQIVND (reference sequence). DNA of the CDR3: TGTGCCAGTAGGGAGACGGGGACTAGCGGGAGGCAGAGCACAGATACGCAGTATTTT. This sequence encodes CASRETGTSGRQSTDTQYF.

This CDR3 is CSVGGRATPEQYF. CDR3 nucleotides: TGCAGCGTTGGCGGCAGGGCCACCCCCGAGCAGTACTTC. The chain recombines TRBV29-1 with TRBJ2-7; the D gene is possibly TRBD1 (5 bases). Trimming took off 4 bases at V and 6 bases at J, with 16 bases between the two ends. In germline, CDR1 is SQVTM, CDR2 ANQGSEA. The CDR3 contains 13 residues.

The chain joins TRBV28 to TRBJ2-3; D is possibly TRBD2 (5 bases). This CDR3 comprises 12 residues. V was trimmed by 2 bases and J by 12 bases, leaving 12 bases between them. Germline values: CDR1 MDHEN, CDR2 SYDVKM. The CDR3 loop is CASSLRRSLQYF. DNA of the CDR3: TGTGCCAGCAGTTTAAGGAGGTCCCTACAGTATTTT.